These 3 T cell receptor beta chains were all obtained from the same sample, sequenced in a study of cytomegalovirus exposure and HLA in healthy donors. A multiplex PCR was run with 60 Vbeta primers and 13 Jbeta primers. Profiled with immunoSEQ multiplex PCR; TCRdb holds only in-frame clones, not every one. Among some 150,000 clones listed, 60% to 85% were seen once. Sequenced material: PBMCs. The origin of the receptors is a man aged 50 to 60 in good health and CMV-seropositive.

This chain connects TRBV6-6 to TRBJ2-3; 9 positions match TRBD1. CDR1 is MNHNY, CDR2 SVGAGI, per germline (reference sequence). The CDR3 has 16 residues. Trimming at V came to 2 bases and at J to 2 bases, leaving 5 bases not matched to a gene. The CDR3 DNA reads as TGTGCCAGCAGTTACCCCGGACAGGGGAACACAGATACGCAGTATTTT. Its translation: CASSYPGQGNTDTQYF.

This chain connects TRBV5-1 to TRBJ1-1, with TRBD1 identical over 7 bases. From germline, CDR1 is SGHRS and CDR2 YFSETQ. V lost 2 bases to trimming and J lost 10 bases; unmatched junction nucleotides: 8. CDR3 length equals 13 residues. The CDR3 bases are TGCGCCAGCAGCTTTTCAGGACAGGACAGAGCTTTCTTT. Protein sequence: CASSFSGQDRAFF.

This chain uses TRBV5-1 with TRBJ2-2, with 9 bases matching TRBD2. V lost 4 bases to trimming and J lost 7 bases; unmatched junction nucleotides: 8. The CDR3 covers 15 residues. CDR1 SGHRS and CDR2 YFSETQ come from the germline V gene. CDR3 coding DNA: TGCGCCAGCAGCCTTAGCGGGAGTAACCACGGGGAGCTGTTTTTT. It encodes CASSLSGSNHGELFF.